This T cell receptor (beta chain) was captured by sequencing in a study of T cell clonality in common variable immunodeficiency (dated by TCRdb to about 2015). Both CVID patients and healthy controls were predominantly of Caucasian heritage. Heparinized peripheral whole blood samples of roughly 5 to 8 ml were obtained from each donor. TCRbeta CDR3 repertoires were sequenced from genomic DNA of adults with common variable immune deficiency (CVID) and healthy adult controls. A total of about 22 healthy adult volunteers (approximately 12 female and around 10 male; age range roughly 23 to 66 years, mean age around 35) were included in the control group. Diluted blood was density-centrifuged over Hypaque 1077 or Ficoll-Paque to isolate peripheral blood mononuclear cells. Genomic DNA was obtained from unsorted mononuclear cells through either Qiagen column purification or a centrifugation-based method.

For sequencing, equivalent amounts of genomic DNA were input from CVID and control samples. For every sample, a 60 bp segment covering the rearranged TCRbeta CDR3 region was amplified and then sequenced. The immunoSEQ assay, a bias-corrected multiplex PCR combined with high-throughput sequencing, was used for TCRbeta amplification. The paper's data handling went like this. Every unique nucleotide sequence counted as a clone and was annotated with V, D and J genes, copy number and frequency. Sequences were labeled productive if in frame, and non-productive if out of frame or containing stop codons. Clonality was calculated from Shannon's entropy as previously described. The predicted amino acid sequences of productive clones were used to derive the mean CDR3 Kyte-Doolittle hydropathy. Hierarchical clustering of scaled V gene usage was performed with the R hclust function using Manhattan distance and complete linkage. To assess clone sharing by CDR3 amino acid sequence, 12 repertoires per group were resampled over 100 rounds. The repertoires were searched for over 55 published EBV-specific and about 250 published CMV-specific TCRbeta sequences. Analysis left out two CVID samples that produced under 10,000 sequences, so fewer than 50 CVID repertoires remained. Drawn from immuneACCESS, this table holds only the in-frame rearrangements with V and J called that TCRdb kept. Clones are partly lost; checked studies trace under half to an unresolved V gene and leave the rest unexplained. The V and J calls and the clone size are those of that table, but D and trimming were determined from the DNA. In this sample, approximately 81,000 clones appear, none counted once only. Over 0.7% of the sample is taken by the ten largest.

At least ten counts were recorded for this clone. What antigen it recognizes has not been identified. The read ends 3 residues shy of where the CDR3 ends; the end is completed using the germline J gene. There are 13 amino acids in the CDR3, from cysteine to phenylalanine inclusive. The DNA covers only part of the CDR3, 30 bases in frame from base 1. CDR1 is given as SGHTS and CDR2 as YDEGEE, both from the germline V gene. V is pruned by 4 bases and J by 4 bases, leaving 4 bases of the junction without a gene match. Overall study outcomes, separate from this receptor: According to the authors, figuring out what caused the increased clonality in CVID would require sequencing the repertoires of T cell subpopulations. Fewer deletions and N-nucleotide insertions were reportedly observed in CVID TCRbeta sequences, and highly modified clones with 13 or more V deletions were reportedly absent from CVID TCRbeta sequences. Correlations of repertoire features with clinical complications were constrained by heterogeneity among patients within the CVID cohort. Increased TCRbeta clonality was found in CVID subjects compared with healthy controls (t-test p = 0.018), with the increase being most characteristic of about a third of subjects. Healthy controls shared more TCRbeta clones with each other than CVID subjects shared among themselves (p < 0.0001). Even though DNA input was the same, control samples had an average of around 81,000 unique sequences each, compared with approximately 32,000 in CVID samples.

The chain is assembled from TRBV5-8 and TRBJ1-2; 7 middle bases align to TRBD1. The material sequenced was peripheral blood mononuclear cells. The receptor was derived from a person between 18 and 75 years old in good health. The sequenced CDR3 bases are TGTGCCAGCAGCCTCACAGGGGTCTATGGC. It is translated as CASSLTGVYG. The whole CDR3 is CASSLTGVYGYTF.